This T cell receptor (beta chain) was identified during a study of blood T cell repertoires in COVID-19 (dated by TCRdb to about 2020). Study-wide context: Samples from collaborators originated in the United States, Italy and Spain and spanned both the acute and convalescent phases of COVID-19. The prospective study material was composed of cDNA or gDNA derived from T cells, B-cell-depleted T cells, or PBMCs. The dataset comprised deeply sampled blood TCRbeta repertoires from subjects exposed to, actively infected with, or recovered from COVID-19. The repertoires were made available in a free public database intended to serve as a resource for research on the immune response to SARS-CoV-2. The samples were drawn from two sources: the first 160 participants of the ongoing ImmuneRACE study, and approximately 1,300 subjects contributed by 6 global collaborators. Sample metadata almost always included a de-identified subject ID, COVID-19 status, age in years and sex. Where available, HLA class I and class II types were taken from metadata supplied by the sample provider and were not determined by assay-based typing. What the research found in general, with its limitations: How much clinical and demographic metadata was included differed by source and by participant, and the metadata was provided uncurated.

At one collaborating source in Seattle, patients were enrolled during active infection and were followed longitudinally through the course of disease. Each collaborating institution followed its own protocols to collect whole blood in K2EDTA tubes. For TCRbeta analysis, collaborators shipped samples in one of three forms: frozen whole blood, isolated PBMCs, or DNA extracted from either of those sample types. Points on this clone: Its specific antigen is unknown. Nothing much larger sits one base from this clone, and base qualities are not available.

From cysteine to phenylalanine, the CDR3 is 12 amino acids long. Only the CDR3 DNA is retained, 36 bases long and in frame from the first base. CDR1 is given as WNHNN and CDR2 as SYGVQD, both from the germline V gene (reference sequence). Trimming at the junction amounts to 8 bases on V and 1 base on J, and the germline ends lie 5 bases apart. TCRbeta CDR3 regions were amplified from genomic DNA by means of the immunoSEQ Assay, a bias-controlled multiplex PCR. Regarding the original processing steps: Within the assay, amplification of reference gene primers was used to estimate how many nucleated cells each sample contained. To quantify the absolute abundance of each unique TCRbeta CDR3 rearrangement, sequence reads were collapsed and filtered. For each sample, productive Simpson clonality was calculated as the square root of Simpson's diversity index over productive rearrangements. TCRdb's version of the immuneACCESS table is confined to in-frame rearrangements and falls short of the full clone set. An unresolved V gene accounts for under half of the shortfall where checked; the remainder is of unknown origin. The V and J calls and clone size were taken over from that table, and D and trimming were inferred from the DNA. The sample data list some 150,000 clones, and 80% to 90% of these were observed just once. The biggest ten clones account for about 14% of the sample.

This TCR was sampled from a woman aged 70-85 years with COVID-19, enrolled during active disease. The V gene is TRBV10-1 and the J gene is TRBJ2-2, with no confident D gene call. Material for sequencing was peripheral blood. The CDR3 is CASSQNTGELFF. DNA sequence: TGCGCCAGCTCCCAGAACACCGGGGAGCTGTTTTTT.